The rows below give T cell receptor beta chains drawn from one sample of a study of cytomegalovirus exposure and HLA in healthy donors. Only in-frame clones appear in the TCRdb table, and some are missing; sequencing was by immunoSEQ multiplex PCR. The repertoire table contains about 120,000 clones. The sample comprised PBMCs. The receptors derive from a man between 18 and 29 years old in good health and CMV-seronegative. Both conserved end residues are part of each CDR3. D genes are given only for firm matches.

d_call j_call v_call cdr3_nt cdr3_aa
TRBD2 TRBJ2-1 TRBV6-1 TGTGCCAGCAGTCATACGGGGGGACCGTGGTTCTTC CASSHTGGPWFF
NA TRBJ2-7 TRBV12-5 TGTGCTAGTGGTTTGGCGGCGGACGAGCAGTACTTC CASGLAADEQYF
TRBD2 TRBJ2-1 TRBV6-4 TGTGCCAGCAGTGACGAGCGGGGGCACAATGAGCAGTTCTTC CASSDERGHNEQFF
TRBD1 TRBJ1-1 TRBV19 TGTGCCAGTAGAAGCTCCGGGACAGGGGGAACTGAAGCTTTCTTT CASRSSGTGGTEAFF
TRBD1 TRBJ2-1 TRBV19 TGTGCCAGTAGTTGGCGGGACAGGGGGCGGATTGATGAGCAGTTCTTC CASSWRDRGRIDEQFF
TRBD2 TRBJ2-1 TRBV7-9 TGTGCCAGCAGCTCAAAATTCAGGACTAGCGGCCGGAGGGATGAGCAGTTCTTC CASSSKFRTSGRRDEQFF
NA TRBJ2-7 TRBV27 TGTGCCAGCAGTTTTTCAGGAAAGCTCTACGAGCAGTACTTC CASSFSGKLYEQYF
TRBD1 TRBJ1-6 TRBV5-6 TGTGCCAGCAGCTTCCCTACAGGGGGCGCCGGGTCACCCCTCCACTTT CASSFPTGGAGSPLHF
NA TRBJ1-2 TRBV28 TGTGCCAGCAGTTTAGGGCGGGGAGGCTATGGCTACACCTTC CASSLGRGGYGYTF
NA TRBJ2-5 TRBV19 TGTGCCAGTAGTATAGGGGAGGGGGGGACCCAGTACTTC CASSIGEGGTQYF
NA TRBJ2-1 TRBV5-1 TGCGCCAGCAGCTTAGCAGGGGCGGATGAGCAGTTCTTC CASSLAGADEQFF
TRBD1 TRBJ1-1 TRBV30 TGTGCCTGGAGTGTCAGGCCGCGGGGACAGGGATCAAGAAGCACTGAAGCTTTCTTT CAWSVRPRGQGSRSTEAFF
NA TRBJ2-1 TRBV29-1 TGCAGCGCCGTCCCTGCTACGAAATACAATGAGCAGTTCTTC CSAVPATKYNEQFF
TRBD1 TRBJ1-1 TRBV6-5 TGTGCCAGCAGTTACTCAGGACAGGGCCGCACTGAAGCTTTCTTT CASSYSGQGRTEAFF
TRBD2 TRBJ2-3 TRBV13 TGTGCCAGCAGCTTAGGGGCGGGAGTTCCAGATACGCAGTATTTT CASSLGAGVPDTQYF
NA TRBJ1-3 TRBV9 TGTGCCAGCAGCCCAGCAGGATCTGGAAACACCATATATTTT CASSPAGSGNTIYF
TRBD1 TRBJ2-7 TRBV27 TGTGCCAGCAGTCCCGGGACAGATATGCCCTACGAGCAGTACTTC CASSPGTDMPYEQYF
NA TRBJ1-2 TRBV20-1 TGCAGTGCTAGTAGTGAGGGCTACACCTTC CSASSEGYTF
TRBD1 TRBJ2-7 TRBV6-5 TGTGCCAGCAGTCTCGACAGGGACGAGCAGTACTTC CASSLDRDEQYF
NA TRBJ1-2 TRBV5-6 TGTGCCAGCAGCCCACTGCAGGGAACGTACTATGGCTACACCTTC CASSPLQGTYYGYTF
NA TRBJ2-7 TRBV7-6 TGTGCCAGCAGCTTAGTCAGGGGTTCCTACGAGCAGTACTTC CASSLVRGSYEQYF
TRBD1 TRBJ1-5 TRBV28 TGTGCCAGCAGTTTGGGACAGACCCCAAATCAGCCCCAGCATTTT CASSLGQTPNQPQHF